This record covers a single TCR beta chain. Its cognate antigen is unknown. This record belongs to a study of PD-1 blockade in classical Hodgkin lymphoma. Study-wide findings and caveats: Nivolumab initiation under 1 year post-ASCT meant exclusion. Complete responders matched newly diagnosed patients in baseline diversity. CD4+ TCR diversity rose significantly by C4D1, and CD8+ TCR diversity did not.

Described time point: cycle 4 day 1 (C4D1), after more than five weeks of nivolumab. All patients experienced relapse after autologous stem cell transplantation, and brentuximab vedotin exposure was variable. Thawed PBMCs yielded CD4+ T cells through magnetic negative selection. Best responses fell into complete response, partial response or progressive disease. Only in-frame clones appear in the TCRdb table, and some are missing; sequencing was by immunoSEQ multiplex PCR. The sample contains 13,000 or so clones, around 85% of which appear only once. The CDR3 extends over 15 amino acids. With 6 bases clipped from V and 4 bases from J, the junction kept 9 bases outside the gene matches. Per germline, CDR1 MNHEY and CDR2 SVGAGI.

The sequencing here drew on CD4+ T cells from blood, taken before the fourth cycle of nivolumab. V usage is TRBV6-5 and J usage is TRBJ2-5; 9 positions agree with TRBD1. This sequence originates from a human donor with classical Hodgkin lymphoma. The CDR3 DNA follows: TGTGCCAGCAGCTACAACCGGACAGGGGTAGAGACCCAGTACTTC. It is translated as CASSYNRTGVETQYF.